This T cell receptor (beta chain) emerged from a study of cytomegalovirus exposure and HLA in healthy donors. Overall study context: Later, an analysis reported that the 100 to 150 validation repertoires had used the same platform as the approximately 720 first-cohort repertoires.

This clone showed up just a few times. Its antigen remains unknown. Points from the study as a whole: The study flagged approximately 180 TCR beta chains as cytomegalovirus-associated. CMV antigen specificity of a few CMV-associated chains was confirmed in vitro.

Using immunoSEQ multiplex PCR, the repertoire was profiled, and TCRdb retains in-frame clones only, with some absent. The top ten clones hold around 1.3% of a sample with 100,000 to 150,000 clones, roughly 89% of them seen once. Sequenced material: PBMCs. The clonotype originates from a woman aged 18-29 years in good health and CMV-seronegative.

The CDR3 reads CASSLVDRAKNIQYF. CDR3 bases: TGTGCCAGCAGCTTGGTTGACAGGGCCAAAAACATTCAGTACTTC. This sequence joins TRBV5-6 and TRBJ2-4, with a possible D match to TRBD1 (6 bases). The CDR3 contains 15 residues. Germline CDR1 reads SGHDT; CDR2 reads YYEEEE. V dropped 0 bases and J dropped 1 base, with 8 bases sitting between them.